This TCR beta chain emerged from a study of blood T cell repertoires in COVID-19. Study-wide background: Specimens from acute and convalescent COVID-19 originated in the United States, Italy and Spain.

Germline V gene data show CDR1 as LNHDA and CDR2 as SQIVND (reference sequence). J gave up 7 bases and V 8 bases, and 9 bases lay outside the gene matches. This CDR3 comprises 14 residues. Seattle-derived patients entered the study during active infection and were followed longitudinally. Clones were sequenced by immunoSEQ multiplex PCR, and TCRdb holds only the in-frame ones, with some missing. This sample yields 85,000 to 120,000 clones, of which roughly 87% are seen a single time; 4% to 5.5% belongs to the top ten. This TCR was sampled from a woman aged 50 to 65 with COVID-19, enrolled during active disease. The rearrangement links TRBV19 to TRBJ1-5; 9 nucleotides line up with TRBD1. The sequenced material came from peripheral blood. The CDR3 reads CASGGQGWGQPQHF. The DNA for the CDR3 is TGTGCCAGTGGGGGACAGGGCTGGGGCCAGCCCCAGCATTTT.